These 15 T cell receptor beta chains were sequenced from one sample in a study of blood T cell repertoires in COVID-19. Only in-frame clones appear in the TCRdb table, and some are missing; sequencing was by immunoSEQ multiplex PCR. This table holds 85,000 to 90,000 clones, 65% to 90% found once. The specimen sequenced was peripheral blood. These receptors all stem from an elderly man with active or convalescent COVID-19.

The chain recombines TRBV28 with TRBJ1-1; TRBD1 matches 7 bases. The CDR3 has 13 amino acids. With V trimmed by 4 bases and J by 1 base, 0 bases remained unmatched. Germline V lookup: CDR1 MDHEN, CDR2 SYDVKM. The chain's CDR3 is CASSSGGNTEAFF. The CDR3, as DNA: TGTGCCAGCAGTTCAGGGGGGAACACTGAAGCTTTCTTT.

The chain joins TRBV11-2 to TRBJ1-1, with D possibly being TRBD1 (5 bases). Trimming cost V 2 bases and J 4 bases, with 17 bases left between them. Germline V gene data show CDR1 as SGHAT and CDR2 as FQNNGV. The CDR3 has 16 residues. The CDR3 protein is CASSLQGGSFGTEAFF. The CDR3 DNA follows: TGTGCCAGCAGCTTACAGGGAGGCTCCTTTGGCACTGAAGCTTTCTTT.

The chain employs TRBV5-1 and TRBJ2-1, with unresolved D. Germline CDR1 is SGHRS and CDR2 is YFSETQ. The CDR3 covers 16 residues. The V end was cut by 4 bases, the J end by 0 bases, with 14 bases between. CDR3 in DNA: TGCGCCAGCAGCGTTCCCCGCTTCAGCTCCTACAATGAGCAGTTCTTC. This sequence encodes CASSVPRFSSYNEQFF.

This rearrangement joins TRBV5-1 to TRBJ2-2, with TRBD1 as a possible D gene (5 bases). Trimming cost V 2 bases and J 1 base, with 9 bases left between them. Germline V gives CDR1 SGHRS, CDR2 YFSETQ. CDR3 length equals 15 residues. The CDR3 bases are TGCGCCAGCAGCTTTGGCCAGGGGAACACCGGGGAGCTGTTTTTT. This encodes CASSFGQGNTGELFF.

V usage is TRBV3-1 (or the pseudogene TRBV3-2) and J usage is TRBJ2-7; TRBD2 matches 12 bases. The CDR3 length is 14 residues. Germline lookup yields CDR1 LGHDT and CDR2 YNNKEL (reference sequence). The V and J ends lost 5 bases and 12 bases, in that order; junction bases with no gene match: 11. Written as DNA, the CDR3 is TGTGCCAGCAGCGCAGGGACTAGCGGGTCCTCTGGGTACTTC. Protein product: CASSAGTSGSSGYF.

The rearrangement uses TRBV5-5 and TRBJ2-1, with D maybe TRBD2 (6 bases). Germline V gene sequence: CDR1 SGHKS, CDR2 YYEKEE (reference sequence). V gave up 5 bases and J gave up 5 bases, with 29 bases separating them. This CDR3 has 19 residues. CDR3 region: CASRSQLGTTGGRHNEQFF. CDR3 DNA: TGTGCCAGCAGATCCCAGCTGGGAACTACCGGGGGAAGGCACAATGAGCAGTTCTTC. Full variable domain (missing parts from reference TRBV5-5 and TRBJ2-1): DAGVTQSPTHLIKTRGQQVTLRCSPISGHKSVSWYQQVLGQGPQFIFQYYEKEERGRGNFPDRFSARQFPNYSSELNVNALLLGDSALYLCASRSQLGTTGGRHNEQFFGPGTRLTVL.

This clone was observed a few times. The chain employs TRBV12-3 or TRBV12-4 and TRBJ1-5; D unresolved. This CDR3 has 13 amino acids. Between the trimmed V and J ends, which lost 3 bases and 4 bases, there was a span of 7 bases. CDR3 coding DNA: TGTGCCAGCAGTTTCTCTTTGAATCAGCCCCAGCATTTT. Residues: CASSFSLNQPQHF.

This clone was counted a few times. The chain has TRBV4-2 and TRBJ1-2; tentatively, D is TRBD1 (5 bases). From germline, CDR1 is LGHNA and CDR2 YNFKEQ. Trimming removed 1 base from V and 2 bases from J, with 11 bases in between. The CDR3 has 15 residues. In nucleotides, the CDR3 is TGTGCCAGCAGCCAAGTCCAACAGGAGAACTATGGCTACACCTTC. Translation gives CASSQVQQENYGYTF.

The chain has TRBV2 and TRBJ2-2, with 11 positions matching TRBD1. Germline loops: CDR1 SNHLY, CDR2 FYNNEI. This CDR3 contains 14 residues. V shed 6 bases and J 6 bases; nucleotides not matched to a gene: 3. This CDR3 is CASRDRGLAGELFF. CDR3 bases: TGTGCCAGCAGGGACAGGGGGCTAGCCGGGGAGCTGTTTTTT.

The J gene is TRBJ2-5, the V gene TRBV18; no clear D. The CDR3 loop spans 16 amino acids. Germline V gene lookup returns CDR1 KGHSH and CDR2 LQKENI. Trimming took 3 bases from V and 1 from J, leaving 15 bases between them. The CDR3 DNA reads as TGTGCCAGCTCACCTTCAATTCCCGGGTCCCAAGAGACCCAGTACTTC. It encodes CASSPSIPGSQETQYF.

The chain carries TRBV28 and TRBJ2-5, with 7 bases matching TRBD2. From germline, CDR1 is MDHEN and CDR2 SYDVKM. The CDR3 loop spans 15 amino acids. The J segment lost 0 bases and the V segment lost 6 bases, leaving 7 bases of the junction unmatched. DNA for the CDR3: TGTGCCAGCAGCAAAGCGGGACGCGACCAAGAGACCCAGTACTTC. Translation: CASSKAGRDQETQYF.

This clone was recorded only once. CDR3 region: CASSLRGAAVEQYF. The CDR3 DNA reads TGTGCCAGCAGCTTGCGGGGGGCGGCGGTCGAGCAGTACTTC. The V gene is TRBV5-4, the J gene TRBJ2-7; possibly TRBD2 for D (7 bases). Germline-derived CDR1 and CDR2 are SGHNT and YYREEE (reference sequence). The CDR3 is 14 residues long. V lost 1 base to trimming and J lost 6 bases, with 14 bases between them.

CDR3 coding DNA: TGCAGCGGGACTAGCGGTTCCTACGAGCAGTACTTC. It specifies CSGTSGSYEQYF. V gene TRBV29-1 combines with J gene TRBJ2-7; 10 bases align to TRBD2. With V trimmed by 7 bases and J by 1 base, 1 base remained unmatched. This CDR3 is 12 amino acids long. CDR1 is SQVTM, CDR2 ANQGSEA, per germline.

The chain recombines TRBV6-5 with TRBJ1-1; D possibly corresponds to TRBD1 (5 bases). Germline CDR1 is MNHEY and CDR2 is SVGAGI. The length of the CDR3 is 12 residues. Between the trimmed V and J ends, which lost 0 bases and 12 bases, there was a span of 11 bases. The CDR3 reads CASSYSGPGTFF. CDR3 bases: TGTGCCAGCAGTTACTCGGGGCCGGGCACTTTCTTT.

The V call is TRBV19, the J call TRBJ2-3, with D maybe TRBD1 (5 bases). The V gene's germline CDR1 is LNHDA and CDR2 SQIVND (reference sequence). The CDR3 spans 13 residues. Trimming stripped 7 bases from V and 0 bases from J, with 8 bases between. Here the CDR3 DNA reads TGTGCCAGTAAAGGGGCAAGCACAGATACGCAGTATTTT. Translated, it gives CASKGASTDTQYF.